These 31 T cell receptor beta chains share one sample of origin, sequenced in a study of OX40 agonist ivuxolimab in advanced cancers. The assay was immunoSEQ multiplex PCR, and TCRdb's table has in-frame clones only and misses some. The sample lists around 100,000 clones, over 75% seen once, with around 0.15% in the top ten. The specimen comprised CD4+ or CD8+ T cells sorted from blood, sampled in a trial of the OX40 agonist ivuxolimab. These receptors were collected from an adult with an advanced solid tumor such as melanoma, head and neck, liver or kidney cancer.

CDR3 amino acids: CASSALGLAEAFF. The CDR3 region has the DNA TGTGCCAGCTCGGCCCTGGGGTTGGCTGAAGCTTTCTTT. This chain uses TRBV6-1 with TRBJ1-1; unclear D gene. Germline V gene lookup returns CDR1 MNHNS and CDR2 SASEGT. Trimming pared 8 bases from V and 6 bases from J, leaving 16 bases between. The CDR3 loop spans 13 amino acids.

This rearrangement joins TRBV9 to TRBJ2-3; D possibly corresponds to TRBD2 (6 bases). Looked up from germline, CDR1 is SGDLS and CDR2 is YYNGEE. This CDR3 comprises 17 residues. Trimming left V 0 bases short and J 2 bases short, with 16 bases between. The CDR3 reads CASSVGPRGVSTDTQYF. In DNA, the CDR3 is TGTGCCAGCAGCGTAGGGCCACGCGGGGTTTCCACAGATACGCAGTATTTT.

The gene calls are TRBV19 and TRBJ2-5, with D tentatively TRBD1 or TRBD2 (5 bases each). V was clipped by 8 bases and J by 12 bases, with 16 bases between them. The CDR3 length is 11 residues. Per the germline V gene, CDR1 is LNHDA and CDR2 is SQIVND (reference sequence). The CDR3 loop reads CASGAGGPKYF. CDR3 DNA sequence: TGTGCCAGTGGGGCGGGCGGCCCTAAGTACTTC.

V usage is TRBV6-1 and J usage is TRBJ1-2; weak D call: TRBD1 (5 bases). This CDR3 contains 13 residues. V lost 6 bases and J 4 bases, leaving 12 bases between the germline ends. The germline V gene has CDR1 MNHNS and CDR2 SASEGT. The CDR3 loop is CASRLDSPYGYTF. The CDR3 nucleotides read TGTGCCAGCAGACTTGACAGTCCCTATGGCTACACCTTC.

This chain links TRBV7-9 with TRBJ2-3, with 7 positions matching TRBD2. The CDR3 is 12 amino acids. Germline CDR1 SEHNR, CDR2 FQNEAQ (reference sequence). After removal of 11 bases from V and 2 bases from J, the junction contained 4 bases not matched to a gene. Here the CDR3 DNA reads TGTGCCGGGGGGAGGGCCACAGATACGCAGTATTTT. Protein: CAGGRATDTQYF.

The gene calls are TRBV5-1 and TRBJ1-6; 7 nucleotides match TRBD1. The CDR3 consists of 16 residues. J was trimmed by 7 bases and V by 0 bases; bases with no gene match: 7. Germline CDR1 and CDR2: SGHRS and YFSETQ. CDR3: CASSLDAGGGNSPLHF. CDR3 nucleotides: TGCGCCAGCAGCTTGGATGCGGGAGGGGGCAATTCACCCCTCCACTTT.

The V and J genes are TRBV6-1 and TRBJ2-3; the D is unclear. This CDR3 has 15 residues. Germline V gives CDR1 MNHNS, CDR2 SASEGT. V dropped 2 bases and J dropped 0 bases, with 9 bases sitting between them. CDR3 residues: CASSEMPTSTDTQYF. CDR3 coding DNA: TGTGCCAGCAGTGAAATGCCCACAAGCACAGATACGCAGTATTTT.

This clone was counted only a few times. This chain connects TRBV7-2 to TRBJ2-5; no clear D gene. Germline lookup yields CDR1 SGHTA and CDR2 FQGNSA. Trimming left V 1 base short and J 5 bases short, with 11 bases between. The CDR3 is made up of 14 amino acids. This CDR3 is CASSLGSSRETQYF. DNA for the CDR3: TGTGCCAGCAGCTTAGGAAGCAGTCGGGAGACCCAGTACTTC.

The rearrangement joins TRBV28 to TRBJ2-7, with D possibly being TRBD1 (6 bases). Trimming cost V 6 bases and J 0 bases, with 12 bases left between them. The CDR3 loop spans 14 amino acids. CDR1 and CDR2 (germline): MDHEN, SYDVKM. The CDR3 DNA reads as TGTGCCAGCAGGGGGGCCCGGAGCTCCTACGAGCAGTACTTC. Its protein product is CASRGARSSYEQYF.

CDR3 DNA: TGCGCCAGCAGCCAACCCGACAGGGACCCTGGAAACACCATATATTTT. It encodes CASSQPDRDPGNTIYF. V usage is TRBV4-1 and J usage is TRBJ1-3; 7 bases are shared with TRBD1. From germline, CDR1 is MGHRA and CDR2 YSYEKL. The CDR3 totals 16 residues. V was clipped by 2 bases and J by 2 bases; unmatched bases: 6.

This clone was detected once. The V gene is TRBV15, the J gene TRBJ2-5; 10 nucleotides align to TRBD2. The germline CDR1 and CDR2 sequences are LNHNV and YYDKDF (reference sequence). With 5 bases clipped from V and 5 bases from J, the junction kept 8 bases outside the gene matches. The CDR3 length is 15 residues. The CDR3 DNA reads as TGTGCCACCAGCCATGGACTAGCGGATAGGGAGACCCAGTACTTC. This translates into CATSHGLADRETQYF.

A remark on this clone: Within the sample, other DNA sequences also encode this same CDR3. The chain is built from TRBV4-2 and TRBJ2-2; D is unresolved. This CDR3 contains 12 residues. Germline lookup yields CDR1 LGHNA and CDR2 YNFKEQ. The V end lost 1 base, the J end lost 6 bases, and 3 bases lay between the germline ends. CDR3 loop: CASSQVSGELFF. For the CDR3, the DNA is TGTGCCAGCAGCCAAGTTTCCGGGGAGCTGTTTTTT.

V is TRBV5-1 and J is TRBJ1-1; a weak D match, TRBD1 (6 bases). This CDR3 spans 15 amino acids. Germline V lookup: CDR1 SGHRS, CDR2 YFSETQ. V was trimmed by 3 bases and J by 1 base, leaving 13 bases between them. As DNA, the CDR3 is TGCGCCAGCAGCTCGCAGGGGTTTGGGAACACTGAAGCTTTCTTT. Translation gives CASSSQGFGNTEAFF.

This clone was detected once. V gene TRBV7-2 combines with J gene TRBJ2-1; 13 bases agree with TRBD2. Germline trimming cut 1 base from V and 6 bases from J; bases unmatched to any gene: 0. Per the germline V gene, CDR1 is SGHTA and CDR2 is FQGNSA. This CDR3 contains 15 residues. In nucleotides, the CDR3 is TGTGCCAGCAGCTTAGGGACTAGCGGGGGCAATGAGCAGTTCTTC. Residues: CASSLGTSGGNEQFF.

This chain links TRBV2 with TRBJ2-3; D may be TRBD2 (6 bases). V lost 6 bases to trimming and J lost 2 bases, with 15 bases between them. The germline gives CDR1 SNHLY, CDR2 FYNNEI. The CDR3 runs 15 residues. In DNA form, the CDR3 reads TGTGCCAGCAGCAGGGACGGGCGGGACACAGATACGCAGTATTTT. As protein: CASSRDGRDTDTQYF.

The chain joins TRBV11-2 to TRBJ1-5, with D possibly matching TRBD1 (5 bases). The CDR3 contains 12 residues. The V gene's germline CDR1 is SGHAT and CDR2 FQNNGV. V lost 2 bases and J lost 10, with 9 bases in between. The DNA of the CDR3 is TGTGCCAGCAGCTTATCTAGGGGTCCCCAGCATTTT. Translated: CASSLSRGPQHF.

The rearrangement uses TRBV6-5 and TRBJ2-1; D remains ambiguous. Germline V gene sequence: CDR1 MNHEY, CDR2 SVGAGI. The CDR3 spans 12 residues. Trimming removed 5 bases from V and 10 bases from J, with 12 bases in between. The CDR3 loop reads CASSPRQAEQFF. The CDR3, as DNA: TGTGCCAGCAGTCCCCGGCAGGCCGAGCAGTTCTTC.

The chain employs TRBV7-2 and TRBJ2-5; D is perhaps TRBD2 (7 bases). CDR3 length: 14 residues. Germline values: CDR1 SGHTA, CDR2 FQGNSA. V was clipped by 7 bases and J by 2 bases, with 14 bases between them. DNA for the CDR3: TGTGCCAGCACCCAAGGGGGGGGACAAGAGACCCAGTACTTC. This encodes CASTQGGGQETQYF.

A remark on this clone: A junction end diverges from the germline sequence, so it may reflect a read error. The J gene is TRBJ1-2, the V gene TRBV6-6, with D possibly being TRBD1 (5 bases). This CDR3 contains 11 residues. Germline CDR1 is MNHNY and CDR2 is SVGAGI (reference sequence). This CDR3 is CASNLKQVMTW. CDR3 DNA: TGTGCCAGCAACTTAAAACAGGTGATGACGTGG.

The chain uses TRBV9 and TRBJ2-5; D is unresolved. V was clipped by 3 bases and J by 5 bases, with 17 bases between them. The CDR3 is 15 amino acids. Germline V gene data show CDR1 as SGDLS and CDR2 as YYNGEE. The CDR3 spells CASSGALGFGETQYF. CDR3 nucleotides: TGTGCCAGCAGCGGAGCTTTGGGGTTCGGGGAGACCCAGTACTTC.

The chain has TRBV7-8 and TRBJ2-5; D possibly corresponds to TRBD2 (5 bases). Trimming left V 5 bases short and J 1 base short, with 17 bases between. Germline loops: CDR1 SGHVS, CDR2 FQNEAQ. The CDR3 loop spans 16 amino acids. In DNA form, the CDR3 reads TGTGCCAGCAGCCAAGAGGGCGGGCCTCTCCAAGAGACCCAGTACTTC. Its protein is CASSQEGGPLQETQYF.

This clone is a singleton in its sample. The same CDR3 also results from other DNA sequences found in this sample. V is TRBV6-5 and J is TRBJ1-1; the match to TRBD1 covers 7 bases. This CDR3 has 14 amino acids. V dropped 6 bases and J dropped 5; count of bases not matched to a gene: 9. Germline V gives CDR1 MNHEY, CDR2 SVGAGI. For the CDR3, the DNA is TGTGCCAGCAGCCTAGACAGGGTGAGGACTGAAGCTTTCTTT. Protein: CASSLDRVRTEAFF.

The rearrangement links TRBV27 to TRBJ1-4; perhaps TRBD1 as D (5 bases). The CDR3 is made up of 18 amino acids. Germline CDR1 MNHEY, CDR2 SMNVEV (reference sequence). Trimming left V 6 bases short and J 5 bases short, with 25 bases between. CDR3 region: CASSKMGPLSQGNEKLFF. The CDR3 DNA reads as TGTGCCAGCAGCAAAATGGGACCGCTCTCCCAGGGAAATGAAAAACTGTTTTTT.

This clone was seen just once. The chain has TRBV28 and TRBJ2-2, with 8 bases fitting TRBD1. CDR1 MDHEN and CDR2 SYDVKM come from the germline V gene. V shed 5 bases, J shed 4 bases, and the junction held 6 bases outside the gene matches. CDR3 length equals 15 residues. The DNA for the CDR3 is TGTGCCAGCAGTGCCCAGGGGGCGAGCACCGGGGAGCTGTTTTTT. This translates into CASSAQGASTGELFF.

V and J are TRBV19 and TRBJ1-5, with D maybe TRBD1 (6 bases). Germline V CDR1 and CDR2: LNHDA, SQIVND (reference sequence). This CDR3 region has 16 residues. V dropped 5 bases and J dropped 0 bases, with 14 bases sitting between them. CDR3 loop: CASSDGQTFSNQPQHF. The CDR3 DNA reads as TGTGCCAGTAGTGACGGACAGACTTTTAGCAATCAGCCCCAGCATTTT.

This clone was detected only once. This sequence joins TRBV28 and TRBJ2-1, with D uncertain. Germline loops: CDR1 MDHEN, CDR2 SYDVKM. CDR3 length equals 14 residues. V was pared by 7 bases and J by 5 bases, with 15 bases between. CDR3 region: CASIGLLRNNEQFF. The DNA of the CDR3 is TGTGCCAGCATCGGCCTACTCAGAAACAATGAGCAGTTCTTC.

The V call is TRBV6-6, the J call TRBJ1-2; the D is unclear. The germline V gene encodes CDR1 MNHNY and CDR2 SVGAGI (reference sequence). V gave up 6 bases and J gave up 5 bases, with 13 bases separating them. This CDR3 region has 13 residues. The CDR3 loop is CASSPDGKYGYTF. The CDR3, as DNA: TGTGCCAGCAGCCCCGATGGGAAATATGGCTACACCTTC.

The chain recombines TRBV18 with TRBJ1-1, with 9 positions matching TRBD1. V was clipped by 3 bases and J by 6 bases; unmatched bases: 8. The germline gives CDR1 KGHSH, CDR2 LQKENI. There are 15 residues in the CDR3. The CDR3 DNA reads TGTGCCAGCTCACCCTCCGGGACAGGGAAGGCTGAAGCTTTCTTT. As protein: CASSPSGTGKAEAFF.

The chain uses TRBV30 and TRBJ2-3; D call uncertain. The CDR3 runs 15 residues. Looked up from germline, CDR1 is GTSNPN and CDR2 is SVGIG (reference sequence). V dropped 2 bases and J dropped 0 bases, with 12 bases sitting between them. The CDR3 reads CAWSYGRSSTDTQYF. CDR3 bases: TGTGCCTGGAGTTACGGACGGTCTAGCACAGATACGCAGTATTTT.

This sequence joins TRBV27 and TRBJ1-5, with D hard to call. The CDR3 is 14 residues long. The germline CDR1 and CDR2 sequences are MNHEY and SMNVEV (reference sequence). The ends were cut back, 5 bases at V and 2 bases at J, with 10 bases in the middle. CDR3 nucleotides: TGTGCCAGCAGTCAAGGGTGGGGCAATCAGCCCCAGCATTTT. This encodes CASSQGWGNQPQHF.

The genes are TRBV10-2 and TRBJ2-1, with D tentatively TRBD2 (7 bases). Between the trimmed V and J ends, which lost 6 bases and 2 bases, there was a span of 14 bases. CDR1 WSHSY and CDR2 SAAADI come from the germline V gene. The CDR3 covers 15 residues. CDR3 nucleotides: TGCGCCAGCAGGCGAGCGGGACAACCCTACAATGAGCAGTTCTTC. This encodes CASRRAGQPYNEQFF.